This T cell receptor beta chain stems from a study of lymphopenia after photon versus proton radiotherapy. Study-wide findings and caveats: After the lymphocyte nadir, photon-treated repertoires showed oligoclonal expansion, especially of CD8+ Temra cells. Authors raise, but do not show, better survival with proton therapy.

Profiling relied on immunoSEQ multiplex PCR, and the TCRdb table lists in-frame clones only, not all of them. This sample has about 62,000 clones, with about nine tenths found just once. CDR1 and CDR2 (germline): SGHDT, YYEEEE. The CDR3 consists of 15 residues. With V trimmed by 6 bases and J by 3 bases, 9 bases remained unmatched. Note on this clone: The antigen remains undetermined.

Here the sequenced sample was peripheral blood, taken from a patient treated with proton-based radiotherapy. The chain links TRBV5-6 to TRBJ1-2; TRBD1 matches 9 bases. This clonotype was sampled from an elderly man with esophageal cancer. The CDR3 loop reads CASINWDRVYYGYTF. CDR3 bases: TGTGCCAGCATCAATTGGGACAGGGTATACTATGGCTACACCTTC.